This is a list of T cell receptor beta chains from one sample in a study of beta chain features in type 1 diabetes. The repertoire was sequenced with immunoSEQ multiplex PCR; TCRdb's copy has only in-frame clones and lacks some. This sample has 200,000 to 300,000 clones, with 55% to 70% found just once. Sequencing was carried out using naive CD4+ T cells from blood. The receptors originated from a man younger than 40 in good health. CDR3s include the opening cysteine and the closing phenylalanine or tryptophan. Each record gives: D gene, J gene, V gene, clone size, CDR3 DNA, CDR3 protein. A D gene is named only where the DNA matches it firmly. The listing skips clone size in some rows; elsewhere it reads once, few, many or a size class.

NA TRBJ1-1 TRBV10-3 NA TGTGCCATCAGCAGGGAGGGCTACACTGAAGCTTTCTTT CAISREGYTEAFF
NA TRBJ2-1 TRBV29-1 few TGCAGCGGAAAGGGGAGGACTATCCCTGAGCAGTTCTTC CSGKGRTIPEQFF
NA TRBJ2-3 TRBV4-3 NA TGCGCCAGCAGCCAACGGCAGCGGAGCACAGATACGCAGTATTTT CASSQRQRSTDTQYF
NA TRBJ2-4 TRBV30 NA TGTGCCTGGACAGGGAAGGTGGCCAAAAACATTCAGTACTTC CAWTGKVAKNIQYF
TRBD2 TRBJ2-2 TRBV9 once TGTGCCAGCAGCCCTTCTCCCCACGGACTAGCGGGGACCACCGGGGAGCTGTTTTTT CASSPSPHGLAGTTGELFF
NA TRBJ2-1 TRBV29-1 few TGCGGCGTACTCCCAAATGAGCAGTTCTTC CGVLPNEQFF
NA TRBJ2-5 TRBV5-4 few TGTGCCAGCAGCGCCTTAGGGGGGGCGCAGCTGGAGACCCAGTACTTC CASSALGGAQLETQYF
TRBD2 TRBJ2-1 TRBV9 NA TGTGCCAGCGGACCTTCGGGACTAGCGGGAGTAGGTTCCTACAATGAGCAGTTCTTC CASGPSGLAGVGSYNEQFF
TRBD2 TRBJ2-5 TRBV5-1 NA TGCGCCAGCAGCCGAGTGGCTAGCGGGACCTTAGAGACCCAGTACTTC CASSRVASGTLETQYF
TRBD2 TRBJ2-1 TRBV29-1 NA TGCAGCGCCAGCGGGAGGGCAAGCAATGAGCAGTTCTTC CSASGRASNEQFF
NA TRBJ1-1 TRBV10-2 NA TGCGCCAGCAAAGACGGGAACACTGAAGCTTTCTTT CASKDGNTEAFF
NA TRBJ2-5 TRBV4-3 NA TGCGCCAGCAGCCAAGATTACGCAGGTTCAGAGACCCAGTACTTC CASSQDYAGSETQYF
NA TRBJ2-5 TRBV9 few TGTGCCAGCAGCGTAGGCGTAGGAGGGACTCAAGAGACCCAGTACTTC CASSVGVGGTQETQYF
NA TRBJ2-7 TRBV29-1 few TGCAGCGTCCTCCGGGACGGGAACTACGAGCAGTACTTC CSVLRDGNYEQYF
NA TRBJ2-2 TRBV10-3 NA TGTGCCACACAGGGAGTAAACTTGGACGGGGAGCTGTTTTTT CATQGVNLDGELFF
TRBD1 TRBJ2-7 TRBV25-1 few TGTGCCAGCAGTCCGGGACAGGAGAGGTACGAGCAGTACTTC CASSPGQERYEQYF
TRBD1 TRBJ2-1 TRBV7-9 few TGTGCCAGCAGCCCTCCGGGACAGGGGAGTAATGAGCAGTTCTTC CASSPPGQGSNEQFF
NA TRBJ2-7 TRBV5-6 once TGTGCCAGCAGCCGGGACACCGCCTACGAGCAGTACTTC CASSRDTAYEQYF
TRBD1 TRBJ1-5 TRBV18 NA TGTGCCAGCTCACCTCTGGACAGGGGACAGCCCCAGCATTTT CASSPLDRGQPQHF
TRBD2 TRBJ2-2 TRBV30 NA TGTGCCTGGAGTGGACTAGCAGGCACCGGGGAGCTGTTTTTT CAWSGLAGTGELFF
TRBD1 TRBJ2-1 TRBV7-2 NA TGTGCCAGCAGCCAGGACAGGGGTCATGAGCAGTTCTTC CASSQDRGHEQFF
NA TRBJ2-5 TRBV29-1 few TGCAGCGCGGGGGCGGACCGGGAGACCCAGTACTTC CSAGADRETQYF
NA TRBJ2-7 TRBV2 few TGTGCCAGCAGTGAGGAGGTTATCGAGCAGTACTTC CASSEEVIEQYF
TRBD1 TRBJ2-7 TRBV29-1 NA TGCAGCGTTGCCCCGGGGACAGGGATCCACGAGCAGTACTTC CSVAPGTGIHEQYF
NA TRBJ1-1 TRBV29-1 NA TGCAGCGTGGCTCGACAGCTGAACACTGAAGCTTTCTTT CSVARQLNTEAFF
NA TRBJ1-6 TRBV5-1 NA TGCGCCAGCAGCCCCGGACAGACAAATTCACCCCTCCACTTT CASSPGQTNSPLHF
NA TRBJ2-5 TRBV15 NA TGTGCCACCAGCAGAGCGCCAGGACAACAAGAGACCCAGTACTTC CATSRAPGQQETQYF
TRBD2 TRBJ2-1 TRBV9 NA TGTGCCAGCAGCGTAGATGGCGGGAGCAATGAGCAGTTCTTC CASSVDGGSNEQFF
NA TRBJ2-2 TRBV29-1 NA TGCAGCGTTGAAATTAGGGTCACCGGGGAGCTGTTTTTT CSVEIRVTGELFF
NA TRBJ1-2 TRBV25-1 NA TGTGCCAGCAGTGAAGCCCCTCTGGAAGGCTACACCTTC CASSEAPLEGYTF
NA TRBJ2-5 TRBV9 NA TGTGCCAGCAGCGCCTGGGGGGAAGAGACCCAGTACTTC CASSAWGEETQYF
NA TRBJ1-2 TRBV9 NA TGTGCCAGCAGCGTAGCTGACAGCGTCTCGTACACCTTC CASSVADSVSYTF
NA TRBJ2-7 TRBV5-4 NA TGTGCCAGCGCTCTCGATGGCTACGAGCAGTACTTC CASALDGYEQYF
NA TRBJ1-5 TRBV29-1 few TGCAGCGCACTGATGGCAGGCAATCAGCCCCAGCATTTT CSALMAGNQPQHF
NA TRBJ2-4 TRBV6-6 NA TGTGCCAGCAGTTACATACAGGGTGCCAAAAACATTCAGTACTTC CASSYIQGAKNIQYF
TRBD1 TRBJ2-7 TRBV9 NA TGTGCCAGCAGCGCCCAGACAGGGATCCCCTCCTACGAGCAGTACTTC CASSAQTGIPSYEQYF
NA TRBJ1-2 TRBV30 NA TGTGCCTGGAGTGACGGCCGGGGGGCCTATGGCTACACCTTC CAWSDGRGAYGYTF
TRBD1 TRBJ1-1 TRBV23-1 NA TGCGCCAGCAGTCACCTCCTGACAGGGTGCGCTGAAGCTTTCTTT CASSHLLTGCAEAFF
NA TRBJ2-5 TRBV28 NA TGTGCCAGCAGTTTCCGGGAAGAGACCCAGTACTTC CASSFREETQYF
NA TRBJ1-1 TRBV7-2 NA TGTGCCAGCAGCACCCGACTGAGCACTGAAGCTTTCTTT CASSTRLSTEAFF
NA TRBJ2-7 TRBV7-9 NA TGTGCCAGCAGCTTAAGTCGGCGTAGCTCCTACGAGCAGTACTTC CASSLSRRSSYEQYF
TRBD2 TRBJ2-5 TRBV29-1 NA TGCAGCGTTGAAGATCGGGAGGGCCGAGAGACCCAGTACTTC CSVEDREGRETQYF
TRBD1 TRBJ2-1 TRBV28 NA TGTGCCAGCACCGCCGGACAGGGTTACAATGAGCAGTTCTTC CASTAGQGYNEQFF
NA TRBJ1-2 TRBV30 few TGTGCCTGGTGTCCGCAGGGCGCGTACTATGGCTACACCTTC CAWCPQGAYYGYTF
NA TRBJ1-3 TRBV7-2 few TGTGCCAGCAGCTCCGACAGGAGCTCTGGAAACACCATATATTTT CASSSDRSSGNTIYF